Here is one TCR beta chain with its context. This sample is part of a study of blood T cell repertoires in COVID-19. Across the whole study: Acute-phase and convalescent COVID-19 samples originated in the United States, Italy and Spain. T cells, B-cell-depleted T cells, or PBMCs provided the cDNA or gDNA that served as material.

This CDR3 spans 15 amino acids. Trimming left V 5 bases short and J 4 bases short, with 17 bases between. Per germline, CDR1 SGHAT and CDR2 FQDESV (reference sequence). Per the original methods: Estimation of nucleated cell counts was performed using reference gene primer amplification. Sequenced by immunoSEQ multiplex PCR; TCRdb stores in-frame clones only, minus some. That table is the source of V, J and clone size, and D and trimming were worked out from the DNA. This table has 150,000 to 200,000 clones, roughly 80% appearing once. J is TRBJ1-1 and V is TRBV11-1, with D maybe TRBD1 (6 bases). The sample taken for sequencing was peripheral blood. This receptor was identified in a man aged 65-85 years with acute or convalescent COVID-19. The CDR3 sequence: CASSPPTGRVTEAFF. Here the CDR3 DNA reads TGTGCCAGCAGCCCCCCCACAGGGCGGGTCACTGAAGCTTTCTTT.